A selection of T cell receptor beta chains follows, all from one sample in a study of shared clonotypes between healthy human individuals. Clones were sequenced by immunoSEQ multiplex PCR, and TCRdb holds only the in-frame ones, with some missing. The sample holds some 2 million clones, around 96% seen once. Sequencing used naive CD8+ T cells sorted from blood. The receptors were gathered from a young man in good health. Both conserved end residues are part of each CDR3. Each record gives: D gene, V gene, clone size, J gene, CDR3 DNA, CDR3 protein. The D gene is left open where the match is weak. Expanded clones are given a class, and other clones once, few, many or no size at all.

d_call: -; v_call: TRBV27; clone_size: once; j_call: TRBJ2-7; cdr3_nt: TGTGCCAGCAGTTTTCCACCGGGACACCCCGTATACGAGCAGTACTTC; cdr3_aa: CASSFPPGHPVYEQYF
d_call: -; v_call: TRBV5-1; clone_size: -; j_call: TRBJ2-7; cdr3_nt: TGCGCCAGCAGCTTCGAGGCGTCCTACGAGCAGTACTTC; cdr3_aa: CASSFEASYEQYF
d_call: -; v_call: TRBV6-1; clone_size: -; j_call: TRBJ2-3; cdr3_nt: TGTGCCAGCAGTGAAAGGGCCCTATTAAACACAGATACGCAGTATTTT; cdr3_aa: CASSERALLNTDTQYF
d_call: -; v_call: TRBV19; clone_size: -; j_call: TRBJ1-5; cdr3_nt: TGTGCCAGTAGTCAGGGTTTACAGCCCCAGCATTTT; cdr3_aa: CASSQGLQPQHF
d_call: -; v_call: TRBV9; clone_size: -; j_call: TRBJ1-2; cdr3_nt: TGTGCCAGCAGCGAACAGTCTAACTATGGCTACACCTTC; cdr3_aa: CASSEQSNYGYTF
d_call: -; v_call: TRBV27; clone_size: -; j_call: TRBJ2-1; cdr3_nt: TGTGCCAGCGGGGAAATCTACAATGAGCAGTTCTTC; cdr3_aa: CASGEIYNEQFF
d_call: TRBD1; v_call: TRBV19; clone_size: -; j_call: TRBJ1-2; cdr3_nt: TGTGCCAGTAGTCCAGGGGGCGCCAGGGATAACTATGGCTACACCTTC; cdr3_aa: CASSPGGARDNYGYTF
d_call: -; v_call: TRBV6-1; clone_size: once; j_call: TRBJ2-5; cdr3_nt: TGTGCCAGCAGTGAATCGGGGGTAGGGGAGACCCAGTACTTC; cdr3_aa: CASSESGVGETQYF
d_call: -; v_call: TRBV19; clone_size: -; j_call: TRBJ2-1; cdr3_nt: TGTGCCAGTGAGGTTGGGGTTGAGCAGTTCTTC; cdr3_aa: CASEVGVEQFF
d_call: -; v_call: TRBV2; clone_size: -; j_call: TRBJ1-2; cdr3_nt: TGTGCCAGCTTGCCCACCGCCCTCCTAGGAGGCTACACCTTC; cdr3_aa: CASLPTALLGGYTF
d_call: TRBD1; v_call: TRBV5-4; clone_size: -; j_call: TRBJ1-6; cdr3_nt: TGTGCCAGCAGCGCACAGGGGGGAAATTCACCCCTCCACTTT; cdr3_aa: CASSAQGGNSPLHF
d_call: -; v_call: TRBV30; clone_size: -; j_call: TRBJ1-1; cdr3_nt: TGTGCCTGGAGTGTAGTCCGGAACACTGAAGCTTTCTTT; cdr3_aa: CAWSVVRNTEAFF
d_call: -; v_call: TRBV18; clone_size: -; j_call: TRBJ1-1; cdr3_nt: TGTGCCAGCTCACCACCGGTGGGGGGGATGAACACTGAAGCTTTCTTT; cdr3_aa: CASSPPVGGMNTEAFF
d_call: -; v_call: TRBV14; clone_size: -; j_call: TRBJ2-1; cdr3_nt: TGTGCCAGCAGCCATTTAGGTATCTCCTACAATGAGCAGTTCTTC; cdr3_aa: CASSHLGISYNEQFF
d_call: -; v_call: TRBV4-1; clone_size: -; j_call: TRBJ1-6; cdr3_nt: TGCGCCAGCAGCCAAGGAGGTCCAGCGAGTAATTCACCCCTCCACTTT; cdr3_aa: CASSQGGPASNSPLHF
d_call: -; v_call: TRBV27; clone_size: -; j_call: TRBJ1-1; cdr3_nt: TGTGCCAGCAGTTTTCTGAGTGGGAACACTGAAGCTTTCTTT; cdr3_aa: CASSFLSGNTEAFF
d_call: -; v_call: TRBV13; clone_size: once; j_call: TRBJ1-2; cdr3_nt: TGTGCCAGCAGCCCATTACTCGAGACAGTCAACTATGGCTACACCTTC; cdr3_aa: CASSPLLETVNYGYTF
d_call: -; v_call: TRBV5-1; clone_size: -; j_call: TRBJ2-7; cdr3_nt: TGCGCCAGCCACGTAGGAGGGGAATCCTACGAGCAGTACTTC; cdr3_aa: CASHVGGESYEQYF
d_call: TRBD2; v_call: TRBV11-1; clone_size: -; j_call: TRBJ2-5; cdr3_nt: TGTGCCAGCAGCCCACGGACTAGCGGGAGTCTAGAGACCCAGTACTTC; cdr3_aa: CASSPRTSGSLETQYF
d_call: TRBD1; v_call: TRBV29-1; clone_size: -; j_call: TRBJ2-7; cdr3_nt: TGCAGCGTTGAAGATAGGGGACAGGGGGATGACGAGCAGTACTTC; cdr3_aa: CSVEDRGQGDDEQYF
d_call: -; v_call: TRBV27; clone_size: -; j_call: TRBJ2-1; cdr3_nt: TGTGCCAGCAGCTTGGACAATCACAATGAGCAGTTCTTC; cdr3_aa: CASSLDNHNEQFF
d_call: -; v_call: TRBV14; clone_size: -; j_call: TRBJ1-2; cdr3_nt: TGTGCCAGCAGCCCGACTACGTCGCTATATGGCTACACCTTC; cdr3_aa: CASSPTTSLYGYTF
d_call: TRBD1; v_call: TRBV10-3; clone_size: once; j_call: TRBJ2-7; cdr3_nt: TGTGCCTCGGGGACAGGGCCGATGAGCTTCTCCTACGAGCAGTACTTC; cdr3_aa: CASGTGPMSFSYEQYF
d_call: -; v_call: TRBV27; clone_size: -; j_call: TRBJ1-1; cdr3_nt: TGTGCCAGCGTCGGGGGGAACACTGAAGCTTTCTTT; cdr3_aa: CASVGGNTEAFF
d_call: TRBD2; v_call: TRBV7-6; clone_size: -; j_call: TRBJ2-3; cdr3_nt: TGTGCCAGCAGCTCGGGACTAGCGGGGCCAGATACGCAGTATTTT; cdr3_aa: CASSSGLAGPDTQYF
d_call: -; v_call: TRBV27; clone_size: -; j_call: TRBJ2-6; cdr3_nt: TGTGCCAGCAGTTTTCTGCCCCCCCTGGCCTCTGGGGCCAACGTCCTGACTTTC; cdr3_aa: CASSFLPPLASGANVLTF
d_call: -; v_call: TRBV14; clone_size: -; j_call: TRBJ2-1; cdr3_nt: TGTGCCAGCACTCAAGCGAGTTACAATGAGCAGTTCTTC; cdr3_aa: CASTQASYNEQFF
d_call: -; v_call: TRBV28; clone_size: -; j_call: TRBJ2-7; cdr3_nt: TGTGCCAGCAGTTTGGACAGGGAGGGGGCCTACGAGCAGTACTTC; cdr3_aa: CASSLDREGAYEQYF
d_call: TRBD2; v_call: TRBV5-6; clone_size: -; j_call: TRBJ2-7; cdr3_nt: TGTGCCAGCAGCTTGAGCGGGGACCCCCACGAGCAGTACTTC; cdr3_aa: CASSLSGDPHEQYF
d_call: -; v_call: TRBV6-1; clone_size: once; j_call: TRBJ2-5; cdr3_nt: TGTGCCAGCAGTGAAAAGGGGTATTTCGAGACCCAGTACTTC; cdr3_aa: CASSEKGYFETQYF
d_call: TRBD1; v_call: TRBV19; clone_size: once; j_call: TRBJ1-3; cdr3_nt: TGTGCCAGTAGTATGACGGGACAGGGGCGATTTGGAAACACCATATATTTT; cdr3_aa: CASSMTGQGRFGNTIYF
d_call: -; v_call: TRBV9; clone_size: -; j_call: TRBJ2-3; cdr3_nt: TGTGCCAGCAGGGGGGGCCCAGGGGATACGCAGTATTTT; cdr3_aa: CASRGGPGDTQYF
d_call: TRBD1; v_call: TRBV27; clone_size: -; j_call: TRBJ1-2; cdr3_nt: TGTGCCAGCAGTCCGTTTGGGACAGGCTATGGCTACACCTTC; cdr3_aa: CASSPFGTGYGYTF
d_call: -; v_call: TRBV29-1; clone_size: once; j_call: TRBJ2-6; cdr3_nt: TGCAGCGTTGAAGAACTTAGTGAGGGGCTTGGGGCCAACGTCCTGACTTTC; cdr3_aa: CSVEELSEGLGANVLTF
d_call: TRBD1; v_call: TRBV28; clone_size: -; j_call: TRBJ1-5; cdr3_nt: TGTGCCAGCAGGGGGACAGGAACCAATCAGCCCCAGCATTTT; cdr3_aa: CASRGTGTNQPQHF
d_call: -; v_call: TRBV11-3; clone_size: -; j_call: TRBJ2-7; cdr3_nt: TGTGCCAGCAGCTTGGCAGGGGAGTACGAGCAGTACTTC; cdr3_aa: CASSLAGEYEQYF
d_call: TRBD2; v_call: TRBV5-4; clone_size: few; j_call: TRBJ2-1; cdr3_nt: TGTGCCAGCAGCACCTGGACTAGCGGTATCCAAAATGAGCAGTTCTTC; cdr3_aa: CASSTWTSGIQNEQFF
d_call: -; v_call: TRBV30; clone_size: -; j_call: TRBJ1-1; cdr3_nt: TGTGCCTGGACCAGTTTCGGGGGGGGCACTGAAGCTTTCTTT; cdr3_aa: CAWTSFGGGTEAFF
d_call: TRBD1; v_call: TRBV6-4; clone_size: -; j_call: TRBJ2-7; cdr3_nt: TGTGCCAGCAGCCCAACAGGGGAGCGGAACGAGCAGTACTTC; cdr3_aa: CASSPTGERNEQYF
d_call: -; v_call: TRBV27; clone_size: -; j_call: TRBJ1-2; cdr3_nt: TGTGCTAGCAGTCCCCCCCGCAGCCACTATGGCTACACCTTC; cdr3_aa: CASSPPRSHYGYTF
d_call: -; v_call: TRBV13; clone_size: -; j_call: TRBJ1-2; cdr3_nt: TGTGCCAGCAGCTCAAAGCAGGGGTACGACTATGGCTACACCTTC; cdr3_aa: CASSSKQGYDYGYTF
d_call: -; v_call: TRBV27; clone_size: -; j_call: TRBJ2-1; cdr3_nt: TGTGCCAGCAGTTTCTCGCCCACCGAGCAGTTCTTC; cdr3_aa: CASSFSPTEQFF
d_call: -; v_call: TRBV9; clone_size: -; j_call: TRBJ1-4; cdr3_nt: TGTGCCAGCAGCGTAGGGCCTGACGAAAAACTGTTTTTT; cdr3_aa: CASSVGPDEKLFF
d_call: TRBD1; v_call: TRBV25-1; clone_size: -; j_call: TRBJ2-5; cdr3_nt: TGTGCCAGCAGTGGTGGGGGACAGTACCAAGAGACCCAGTACTTC; cdr3_aa: CASSGGGQYQETQYF
d_call: -; v_call: TRBV4-3; clone_size: -; j_call: TRBJ1-2; cdr3_nt: TGCGCCAGCAGCCAAGCGGTCGGGGTAGAAGGCTACACCTTC; cdr3_aa: CASSQAVGVEGYTF
d_call: -; v_call: TRBV4-3; clone_size: -; j_call: TRBJ2-7; cdr3_nt: TGCGCCAGCAGCCAAGATGCAACATACGAGCAGTACTTC; cdr3_aa: CASSQDATYEQYF
d_call: TRBD1; v_call: TRBV5-5; clone_size: once; j_call: TRBJ1-5; cdr3_nt: TGTGCCAGCAGCTCTGGACAGGGAGATCAGCCCCAGCATTTT; cdr3_aa: CASSSGQGDQPQHF
d_call: -; v_call: TRBV29-1; clone_size: -; j_call: TRBJ1-2; cdr3_nt: TGCAGCGTTGAAGAAGACTATGGCTACACCTTC; cdr3_aa: CSVEEDYGYTF
d_call: -; v_call: TRBV5-6; clone_size: -; j_call: TRBJ2-2; cdr3_nt: TGTGCCAGCAGCTTCGGGACTGCTAACACCGGGGAGCTGTTTTTT; cdr3_aa: CASSFGTANTGELFF
d_call: -; v_call: TRBV19; clone_size: -; j_call: TRBJ2-1; cdr3_nt: TGTGCCACCCTATGGTCCGGTATGGGGGCCTTTGATGAGCAGTTCTTC; cdr3_aa: CATLWSGMGAFDEQFF
d_call: -; v_call: TRBV7-6; clone_size: once; j_call: TRBJ2-1; cdr3_nt: TGTGCCAGCAGCTTGACGGCAGGGTCGTACAATGAGCAGTTCTTC; cdr3_aa: CASSLTAGSYNEQFF
d_call: TRBD1; v_call: TRBV7-8; clone_size: once; j_call: TRBJ1-5; cdr3_nt: TGTGCCAGCAGTCAGGGACAGTACAATCAGCCCCAGCATTTT; cdr3_aa: CASSQGQYNQPQHF
d_call: -; v_call: TRBV6-6; clone_size: -; j_call: TRBJ1-1; cdr3_nt: TGTGCCAGCATATTACGACCGGGGGCGCCCACTGAAGCTTTCTTT; cdr3_aa: CASILRPGAPTEAFF